The present T cell receptor beta chain was sequenced within a study of graft-versus-host responses after intestinal transplantation. Looking at the study overall: Anti-thymocyte globulin was used for induction in all recipients, who then took tacrolimus and steroids for approximately 3 years. Study results and limitations: Peak circulating GvH clone levels tracked with early post-transplant HvG declines. GvH clones turned up in recipient marrow; some had shown up first in ileum or blood.

Plates contained approximately 200,000 CFSE-labeled responder cells and approximately 200,000 irradiated, violet-dye-labeled stimulator cells. Responder CD3+CD4+ and CD3+CD8+ cells that were proliferating and CFSE-low were sorted after the reaction. This CDR3 comprises 14 residues. The V gene's germline CDR1 is MNHGY and CDR2 SAAAGT. Germline trimming cut 2 bases from V and 4 bases from J; bases unmatched to any gene: 4. Only in-frame clones appear in the TCRdb table, and some are missing; sequencing was by immunoSEQ multiplex PCR. The data show about a thousand clones, around 47% seen once. The rearrangement joins TRBV6-8 to TRBJ2-7; 8 bases align to TRBD1. The sample here was alloreactive CD8+ T cells from a mixed lymphocyte reaction culture, taken before transplantation. Described subset: CFSE-low proliferating T cells sorted from roughly six-day pre-transplant mixed lymphocyte reaction (GvH or HvG direction). This clonotype originated in a human patient who was an organ donor for intestinal transplantation. This CDR3 is CASSYGQGAYEQYF. The CDR3 DNA reads as TGTGCCAGCAGTTACGGGCAGGGGGCATACGAGCAGTACTTC.